The entry that follows covers one T cell receptor beta chain sequence. The antigen is unknown. This entry comes from a study of identical twins' blood T cells. For the study at large: Roughly 6 alpha and about 6 beta libraries together yielded 50 million to 65 million reads. General observations from the study: Top TCRbeta clonotypes were shared more with twin than unrelated donors. Twin repertoire similarity may partly reflect shared environment.

Three pairs of healthy female monozygous twins were the donors. In TCRdb, the 5' RACE reads were re-called with MiXCR into one record per CDR3 protein. Of a few hundred thousand distinct CDR3 sequences detected, about 28% appear once; the ten largest clones hold 5.5% to 7%. The sequence derives from a woman aged 18 to 49 in good health. The sample consisted of PBMCs.

CDR3 nucleotides: TGTGCCAGCAGCTCCATAGGGGGGGAGGAAAAACTGTTTTTT. Protein: CASSSIGGEEKLFF. This rearrangement joins TRBV7-2 to TRBJ1-4; perhaps TRBD1 as D (6 bases). The CDR3 runs 14 residues. From germline, CDR1 is SGHTA and CDR2 FQGNSA. Trimming pared 4 bases from V and 8 bases from J, leaving 14 bases between.